This T cell receptor (beta chain) was recovered during a study of blood T cell repertoires in COVID-19. Overall study: Sites across the United States, Italy and Spain contributed samples from acute and convalescent COVID-19. Nucleic acid was either cDNA or gDNA, and it came from T cells, B-cell-depleted T cells, or PBMCs.

As processed by the authors: It was from reference gene primer amplification that nucleated cell counts were estimated. The data were produced by immunoSEQ multiplex PCR, yet TCRdb's version contains in-frame clones alone and is incomplete. V, J and clone size are those of that table, while D and trimming were read from the DNA. The profile shows around 200,000 clones, approximately 91% of them singletons. The sequencing sample was made of peripheral blood. This receptor was identified in a man aged 40-55 years with acute or convalescent COVID-19.

CDR3 region: CASSYNWRGGRSTDTQYF. In DNA form, the CDR3 reads TGTGCCAGCAGTTACAACTGGCGGGGGGGCCGCAGCACAGATACGCAGTATTTT. V and J are TRBV6-2 or TRBV6-3 and TRBJ2-3; 9 bases align to TRBD2. CDR1 MNHEY and CDR2 SVGEGT come from the germline V gene. The CDR3 has 18 residues. V was pared by 2 bases and J by 0 bases, with 9 bases of the junction left unmatched.